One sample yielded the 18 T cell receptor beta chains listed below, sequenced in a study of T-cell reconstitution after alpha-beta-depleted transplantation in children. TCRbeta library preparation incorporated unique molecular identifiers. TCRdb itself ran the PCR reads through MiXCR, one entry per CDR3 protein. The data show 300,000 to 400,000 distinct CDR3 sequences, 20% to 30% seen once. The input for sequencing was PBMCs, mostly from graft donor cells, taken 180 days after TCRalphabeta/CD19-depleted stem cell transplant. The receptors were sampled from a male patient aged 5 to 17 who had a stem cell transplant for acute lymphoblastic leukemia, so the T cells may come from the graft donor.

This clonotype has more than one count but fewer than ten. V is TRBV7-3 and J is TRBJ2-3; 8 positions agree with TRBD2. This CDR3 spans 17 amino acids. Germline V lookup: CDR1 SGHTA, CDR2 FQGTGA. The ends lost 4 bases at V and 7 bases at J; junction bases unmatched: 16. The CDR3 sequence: CASSSSGTRVPPHTQYF. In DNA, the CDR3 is TGTGCCAGCAGCTCCTCCGGGACTAGAGTACCTCCCCATACGCAGTATTTT.

The chain's CDR3 is CASSVGGGRAYEQYF. Written as DNA, the CDR3 is TGTGCCAGCAGCGTAGGTGGCGGAAGAGCCTACGAGCAGTACTTC. The gene calls are TRBV9 and TRBJ2-7; D is undetermined. Germline V CDR1 and CDR2: SGDLS, YYNGEE. V lost 0 bases to trimming and J lost 2 bases, with 12 bases between them. The CDR3 extends over 15 amino acids.

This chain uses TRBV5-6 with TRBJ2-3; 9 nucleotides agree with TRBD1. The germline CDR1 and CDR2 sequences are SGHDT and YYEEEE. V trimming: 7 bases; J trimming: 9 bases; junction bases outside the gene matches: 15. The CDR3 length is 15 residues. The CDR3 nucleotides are TGTGCCAGCCGACTGGCGGGGACAGGGAGTCGCACGCAGTATTTT. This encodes CASRLAGTGSRTQYF.

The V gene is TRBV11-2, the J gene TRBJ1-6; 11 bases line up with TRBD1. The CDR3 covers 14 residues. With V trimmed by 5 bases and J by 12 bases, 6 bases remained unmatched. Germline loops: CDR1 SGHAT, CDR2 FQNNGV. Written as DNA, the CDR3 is TGTGCCAGCAGCGAGGACAGGGGGCCTTTACCCCTCCACTTT. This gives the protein CASSEDRGPLPLHF. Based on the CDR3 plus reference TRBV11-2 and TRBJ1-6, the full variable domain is EAGVAQSPRYKIIEKRQSVAFWCNPISGHATLYWYQQILGQGPKLLIQFQNNGVVDDSQLPKDRFSAERLKGVDSTLKIQPAKLEDSAVYLCASSEDRGPLPLHFGNGTRLTVT.

The CDR3 protein is CASSVGGQRASEAFF. CDR3 in DNA: TGTGCCAGCAGCGTAGGGGGACAGCGAGCGAGTGAAGCTTTCTTT. This chain joins TRBV9 and TRBJ1-1, with 7 bases identical to TRBD1. The V gene end was trimmed by 0 bases and the J gene end by 7 bases; junction bases not matched to a gene: 9. CDR3 size: 15 residues. CDR1 is SGDLS, CDR2 YYNGEE, per germline.

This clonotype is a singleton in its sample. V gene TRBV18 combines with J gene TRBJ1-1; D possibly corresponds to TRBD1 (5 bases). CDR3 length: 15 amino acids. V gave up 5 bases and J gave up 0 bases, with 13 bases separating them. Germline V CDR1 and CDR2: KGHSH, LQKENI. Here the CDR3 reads CASSLLEGLNTEAFF. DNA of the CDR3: TGTGCCAGCTCATTGCTGGAGGGACTGAACACTGAAGCTTTCTTT.

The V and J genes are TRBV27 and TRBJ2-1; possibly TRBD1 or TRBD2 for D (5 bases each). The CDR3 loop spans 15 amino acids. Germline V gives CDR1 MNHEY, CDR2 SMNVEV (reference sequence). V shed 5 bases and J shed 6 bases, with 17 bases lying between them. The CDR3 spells CASSRRTPGTNEQFF. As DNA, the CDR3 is TGTGCCAGCAGTAGACGGACGCCCGGGACCAATGAGCAGTTCTTC.

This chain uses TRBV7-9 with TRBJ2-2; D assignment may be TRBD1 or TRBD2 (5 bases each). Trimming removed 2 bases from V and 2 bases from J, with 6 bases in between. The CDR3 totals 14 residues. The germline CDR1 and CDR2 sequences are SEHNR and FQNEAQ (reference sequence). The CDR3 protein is CASSLRDNTGELFF. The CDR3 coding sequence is TGTGCCAGCAGCTTACGGGACAACACCGGGGAGCTGTTTTTT.

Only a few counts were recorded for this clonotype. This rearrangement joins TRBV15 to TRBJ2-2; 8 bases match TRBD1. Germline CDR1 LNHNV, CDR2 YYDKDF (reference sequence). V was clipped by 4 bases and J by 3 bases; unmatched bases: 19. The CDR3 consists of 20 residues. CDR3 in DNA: TGTGCCACCAGCAAAAGGGGGGCGGACAGGGCACTTTGGGACACCGGGGAGCTGTTTTTT. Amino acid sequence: CATSKRGADRALWDTGELFF.

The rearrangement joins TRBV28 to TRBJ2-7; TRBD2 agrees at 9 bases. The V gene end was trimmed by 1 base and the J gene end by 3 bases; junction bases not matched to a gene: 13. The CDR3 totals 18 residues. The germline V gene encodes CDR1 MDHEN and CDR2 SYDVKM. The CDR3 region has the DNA TGTGCCAGCAGTTTATCGGTGAGCGGCGGGAGGGTTAGCTACGAGCAGTACTTC. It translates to CASSLSVSGGRVSYEQYF.

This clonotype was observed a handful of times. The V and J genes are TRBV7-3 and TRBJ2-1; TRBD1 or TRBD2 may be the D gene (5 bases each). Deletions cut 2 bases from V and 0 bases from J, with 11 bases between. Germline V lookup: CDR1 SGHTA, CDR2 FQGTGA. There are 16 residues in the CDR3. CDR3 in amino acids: CASSLSGTTSYNEQFF. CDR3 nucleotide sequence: TGTGCCAGCAGCTTATCCGGGACCACCTCCTACAATGAGCAGTTCTTC.

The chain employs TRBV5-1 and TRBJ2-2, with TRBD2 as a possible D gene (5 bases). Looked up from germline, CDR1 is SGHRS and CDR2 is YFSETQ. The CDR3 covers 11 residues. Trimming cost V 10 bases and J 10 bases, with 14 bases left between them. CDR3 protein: CARPGNAELFF. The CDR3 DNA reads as TGCGCCCGCCCCGGGAACGCGGAGCTGTTTTTT.

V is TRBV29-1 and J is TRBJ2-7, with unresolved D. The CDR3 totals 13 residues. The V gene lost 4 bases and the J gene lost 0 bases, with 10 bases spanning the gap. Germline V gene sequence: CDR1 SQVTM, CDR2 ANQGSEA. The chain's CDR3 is CSVVWGYSYEQYF. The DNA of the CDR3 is TGCAGCGTTGTGTGGGGTTACTCCTACGAGCAGTACTTC.

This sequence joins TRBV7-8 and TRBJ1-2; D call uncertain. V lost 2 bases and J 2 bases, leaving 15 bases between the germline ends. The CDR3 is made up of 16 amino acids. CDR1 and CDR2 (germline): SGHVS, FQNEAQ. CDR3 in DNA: TGTGCCAGCAGCTTACGCCGCCTGGGGAACAACTATGGCTACACCTTC. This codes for CASSLRRLGNNYGYTF.

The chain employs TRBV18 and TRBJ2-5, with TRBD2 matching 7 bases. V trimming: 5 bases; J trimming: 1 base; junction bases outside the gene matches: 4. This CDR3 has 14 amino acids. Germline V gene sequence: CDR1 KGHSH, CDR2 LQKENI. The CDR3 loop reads CASSSRGSQETQYF. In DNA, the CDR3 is TGTGCCAGCTCATCTCGCGGGAGCCAAGAGACCCAGTACTTC.

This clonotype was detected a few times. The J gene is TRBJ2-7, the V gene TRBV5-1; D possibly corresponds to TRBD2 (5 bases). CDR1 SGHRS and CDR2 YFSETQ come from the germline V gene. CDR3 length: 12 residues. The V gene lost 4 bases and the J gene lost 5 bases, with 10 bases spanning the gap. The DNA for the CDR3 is TGCGCCAGCAGCCTGACTACAGACGAGCAGTACTTC. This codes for CASSLTTDEQYF.

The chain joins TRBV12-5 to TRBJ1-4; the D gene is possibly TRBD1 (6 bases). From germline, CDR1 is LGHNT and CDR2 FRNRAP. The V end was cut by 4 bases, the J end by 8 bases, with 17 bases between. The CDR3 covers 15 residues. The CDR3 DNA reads TGTGCTAGTGGTTCGGAGGGGGGGCTTTCGGAAAAACTGTTTTTT. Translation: CASGSEGGLSEKLFF.

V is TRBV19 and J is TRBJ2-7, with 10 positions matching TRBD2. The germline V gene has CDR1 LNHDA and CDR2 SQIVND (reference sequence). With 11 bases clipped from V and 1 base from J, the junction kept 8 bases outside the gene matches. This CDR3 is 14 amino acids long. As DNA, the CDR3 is TGTGCCTGCGCCGGGACTAGCGTTTCCTACGAGCAGTACTTC. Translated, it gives CACAGTSVSYEQYF.